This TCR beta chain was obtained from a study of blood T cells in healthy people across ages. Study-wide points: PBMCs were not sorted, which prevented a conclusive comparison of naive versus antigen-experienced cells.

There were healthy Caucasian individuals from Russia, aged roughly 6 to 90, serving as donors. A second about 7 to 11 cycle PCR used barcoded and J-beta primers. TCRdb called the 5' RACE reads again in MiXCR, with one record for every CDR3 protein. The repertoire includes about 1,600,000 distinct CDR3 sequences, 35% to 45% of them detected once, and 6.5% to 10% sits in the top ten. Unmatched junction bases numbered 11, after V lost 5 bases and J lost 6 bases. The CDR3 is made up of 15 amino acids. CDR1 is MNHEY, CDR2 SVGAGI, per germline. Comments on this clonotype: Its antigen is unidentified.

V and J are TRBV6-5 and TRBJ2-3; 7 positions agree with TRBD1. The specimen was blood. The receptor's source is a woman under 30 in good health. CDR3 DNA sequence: TGTGCCAGCAGTACCCGACAGGGTCCAAGGGATACGCAGTATTTT. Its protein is CASSTRQGPRDTQYF.